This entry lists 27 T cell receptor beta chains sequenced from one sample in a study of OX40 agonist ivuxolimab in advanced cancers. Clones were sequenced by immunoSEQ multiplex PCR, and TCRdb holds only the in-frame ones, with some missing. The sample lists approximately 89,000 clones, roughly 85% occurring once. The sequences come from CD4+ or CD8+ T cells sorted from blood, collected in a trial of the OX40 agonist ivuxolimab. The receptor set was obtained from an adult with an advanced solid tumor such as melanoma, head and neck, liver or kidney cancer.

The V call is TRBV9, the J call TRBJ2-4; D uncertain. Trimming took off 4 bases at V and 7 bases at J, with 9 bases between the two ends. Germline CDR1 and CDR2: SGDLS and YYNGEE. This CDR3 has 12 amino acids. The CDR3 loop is CASSTQTNIQYF. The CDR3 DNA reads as TGTGCCAGCAGCACCCAGACGAACATTCAGTACTTC.

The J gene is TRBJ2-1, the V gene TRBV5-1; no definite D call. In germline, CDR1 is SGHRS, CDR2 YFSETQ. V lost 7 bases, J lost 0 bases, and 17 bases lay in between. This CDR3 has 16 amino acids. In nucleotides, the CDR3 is TGCGCCAGCTCTGCGGAGCCGATCAGCTCCTACAATGAGCAGTTCTTC. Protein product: CASSAEPISSYNEQFF.

The DNA for the CDR3 is TGTGCCACCAGCACCAAGTCATTTTGGGGCTACACCTTC. Translation: CATSTKSFWGYTF. The V gene is TRBV15, the J gene TRBJ1-2; no clear D. CDR1 LNHNV and CDR2 YYDKDF come from the germline V gene (reference sequence). This CDR3 has 13 residues. V gave up 4 bases and J gave up 8 bases, with 14 bases separating them.

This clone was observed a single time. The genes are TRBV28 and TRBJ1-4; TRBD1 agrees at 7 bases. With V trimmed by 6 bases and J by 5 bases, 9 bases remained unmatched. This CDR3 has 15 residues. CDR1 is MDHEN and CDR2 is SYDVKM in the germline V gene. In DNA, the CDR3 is TGTGCCAGCAGCAAGGGCAGGGGGGTGAATGAAAAACTGTTTTTT. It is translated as CASSKGRGVNEKLFF.

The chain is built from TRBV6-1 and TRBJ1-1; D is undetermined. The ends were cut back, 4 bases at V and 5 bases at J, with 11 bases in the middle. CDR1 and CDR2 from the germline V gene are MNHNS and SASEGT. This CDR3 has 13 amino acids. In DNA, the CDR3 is TGTGCCAGCAGTGTAAGGAGGGATACTGAAGCTTTCTTT. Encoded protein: CASSVRRDTEAFF.

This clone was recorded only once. CDR3 protein: CASSLSTGANSPLHF. CDR3 DNA sequence: TGCGCCAGCAGCTTGTCCACCGGGGCCAATTCACCCCTCCACTTT. The V and J genes are TRBV5-1 and TRBJ1-6, with D possibly being TRBD1 (5 bases). Per germline, CDR1 SGHRS and CDR2 YFSETQ. The CDR3 sequence is 15 residues long. The V end was cut by 1 base, the J end by 7 bases, with 12 bases between. Together with reference TRBV5-1 and TRBJ1-6, the CDR3 gives the full variable domain: KAGVTQTPRYLIKTRGQQVTLSCSPISGHRSVSWYQQTPGQGLQFLFEYFSETQRNKGNFPGRFSGRQFSNSRSEMNVSTLELGDSALYLCASSLSTGANSPLHFGNGTRLTVT.

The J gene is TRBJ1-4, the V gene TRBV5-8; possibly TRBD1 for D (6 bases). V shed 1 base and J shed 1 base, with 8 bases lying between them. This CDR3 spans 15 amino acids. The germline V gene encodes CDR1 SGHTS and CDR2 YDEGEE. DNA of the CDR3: TGTGCCAGCAGCTTGAGGGGGGGAACTAATGAAAAACTGTTTTTT. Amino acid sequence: CASSLRGGTNEKLFF. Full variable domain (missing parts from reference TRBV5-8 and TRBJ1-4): EAGVTQSPTHLIKTRGQQATLRCSPISGHTSVYWYQQALGLGLQFLLWYDEGEERNRGNFPPRFSGRQFPNYSSELNVNALELEDSALYLCASSLRGGTNEKLFFGSGTQLSVL.

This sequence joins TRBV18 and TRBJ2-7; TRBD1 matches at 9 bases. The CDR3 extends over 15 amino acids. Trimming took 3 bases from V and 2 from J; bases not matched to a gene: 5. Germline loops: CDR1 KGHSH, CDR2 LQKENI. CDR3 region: CASSPMGQGAYEQYF. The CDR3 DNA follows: TGTGCCAGCTCACCTATGGGACAGGGAGCCTACGAGCAGTACTTC.

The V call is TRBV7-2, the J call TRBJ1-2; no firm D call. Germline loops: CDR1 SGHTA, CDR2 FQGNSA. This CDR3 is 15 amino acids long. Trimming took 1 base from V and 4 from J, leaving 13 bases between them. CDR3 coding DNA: TGTGCCAGCAGCTTAGGGGCATCAGAGGTCTATGGCTACACCTTC. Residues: CASSLGASEVYGYTF.

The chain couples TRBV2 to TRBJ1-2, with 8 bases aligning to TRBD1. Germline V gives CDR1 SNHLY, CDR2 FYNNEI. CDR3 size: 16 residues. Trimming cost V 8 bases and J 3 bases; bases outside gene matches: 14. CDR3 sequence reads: CASHDRGPKTDYGYTF. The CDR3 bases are TGTGCCAGCCACGACAGGGGACCTAAAACCGACTATGGCTACACCTTC.

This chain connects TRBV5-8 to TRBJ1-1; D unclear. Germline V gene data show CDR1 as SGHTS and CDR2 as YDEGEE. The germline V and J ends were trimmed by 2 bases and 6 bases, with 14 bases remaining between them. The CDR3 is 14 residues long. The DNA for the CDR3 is TGTGCCAGCAGCTTCTCCGGCAGAGGACCTGAAGCTTTCTTT. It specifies CASSFSGRGPEAFF.

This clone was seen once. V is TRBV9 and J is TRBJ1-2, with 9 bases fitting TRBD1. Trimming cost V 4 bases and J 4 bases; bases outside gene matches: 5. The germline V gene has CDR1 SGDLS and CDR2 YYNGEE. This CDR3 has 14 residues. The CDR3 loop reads CASSSGQGVYGYTF. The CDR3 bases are TGTGCCAGCAGCTCGGGACAGGGCGTCTATGGCTACACCTTC.

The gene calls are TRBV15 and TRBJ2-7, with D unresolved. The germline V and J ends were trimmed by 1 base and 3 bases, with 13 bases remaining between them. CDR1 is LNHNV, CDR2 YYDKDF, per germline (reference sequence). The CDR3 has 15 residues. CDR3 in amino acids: CATSRALGEFYEQYF. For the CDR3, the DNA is TGTGCCACCAGCAGAGCCCTGGGTGAGTTCTACGAGCAGTACTTC. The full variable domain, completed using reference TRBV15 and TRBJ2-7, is DAMVIQNPRYQVTQFGKPVTLSCSQTLNHNVMYWYQQKSSQAPKLLFHYYDKDFNNEADTPDNFQSRRPNTSFCFLDIRSPGLGDTAMYLCATSRALGEFYEQYFGPGTRLTVT.

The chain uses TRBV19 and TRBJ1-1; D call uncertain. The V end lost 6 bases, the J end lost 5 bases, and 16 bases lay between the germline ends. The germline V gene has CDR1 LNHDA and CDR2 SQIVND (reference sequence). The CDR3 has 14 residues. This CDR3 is CASRQRQVGTEAFF. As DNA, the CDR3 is TGTGCCAGTAGACAACGTCAGGTTGGGACTGAAGCTTTCTTT.

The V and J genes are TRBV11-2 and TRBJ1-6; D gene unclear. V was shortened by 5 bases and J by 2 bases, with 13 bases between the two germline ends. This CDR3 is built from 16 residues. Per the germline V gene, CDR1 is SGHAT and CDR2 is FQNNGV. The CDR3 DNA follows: TGTGCCAGCAGCCCCTCCAGACGGGCCTATAATTCACCCCTCCACTTT. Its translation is CASSPSRRAYNSPLHF.

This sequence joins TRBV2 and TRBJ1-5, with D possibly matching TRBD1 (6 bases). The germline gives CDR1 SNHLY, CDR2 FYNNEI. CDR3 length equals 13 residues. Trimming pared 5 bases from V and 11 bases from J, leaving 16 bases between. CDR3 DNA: TGTGCCAGCAGTCCGGACAGTCCTGGGACCCAGCATTTT. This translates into CASSPDSPGTQHF. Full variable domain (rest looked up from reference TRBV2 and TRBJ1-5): EPEVTQTPSHQVTQMGQEVILRCVPISNHLYFYWYRQILGQKVEFLVSFYNNEISEKSEIFDDQFSVERPDGSNFTLKIRSTKLEDSAMYFCASSPDSPGTQHFGDGTRLSIL.

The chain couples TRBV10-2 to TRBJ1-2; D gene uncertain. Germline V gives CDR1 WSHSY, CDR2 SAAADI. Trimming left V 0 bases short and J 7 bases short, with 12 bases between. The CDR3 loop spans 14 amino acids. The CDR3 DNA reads TGCGCCAGCAGTGAGTCTCGGTATGCATCTGGCTACACCTTC. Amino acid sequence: CASSESRYASGYTF.

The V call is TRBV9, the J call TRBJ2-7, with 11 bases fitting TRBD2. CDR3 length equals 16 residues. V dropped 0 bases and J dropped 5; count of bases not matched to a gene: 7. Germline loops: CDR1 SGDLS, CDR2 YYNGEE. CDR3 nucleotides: TGTGCCAGCAGCGTAGCCGGAGTAGCGGGAGGGAACGAGCAGTACTTC. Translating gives CASSVAGVAGGNEQYF.

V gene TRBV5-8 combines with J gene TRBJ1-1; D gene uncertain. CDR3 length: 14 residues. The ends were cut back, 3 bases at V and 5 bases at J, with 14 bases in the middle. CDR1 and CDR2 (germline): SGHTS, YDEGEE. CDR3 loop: CASSSRRRETEAFF. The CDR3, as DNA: TGTGCCAGCAGCTCCAGGAGGCGAGAAACTGAAGCTTTCTTT.

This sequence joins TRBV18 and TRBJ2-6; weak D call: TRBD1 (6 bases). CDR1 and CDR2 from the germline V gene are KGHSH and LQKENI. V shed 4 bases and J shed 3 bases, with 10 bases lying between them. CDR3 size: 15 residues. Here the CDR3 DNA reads TGTGCCAGCTCACAACAGGGTAGTGGGGCCAACGTCCTGACTTTC. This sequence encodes CASSQQGSGANVLTF.

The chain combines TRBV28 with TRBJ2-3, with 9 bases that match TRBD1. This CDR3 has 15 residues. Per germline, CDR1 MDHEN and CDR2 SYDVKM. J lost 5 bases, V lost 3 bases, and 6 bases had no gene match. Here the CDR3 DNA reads TGTGCCAGCAGTTTGGGGACAGGGAAGGTAGATACGCAGTATTTT. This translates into CASSLGTGKVDTQYF.

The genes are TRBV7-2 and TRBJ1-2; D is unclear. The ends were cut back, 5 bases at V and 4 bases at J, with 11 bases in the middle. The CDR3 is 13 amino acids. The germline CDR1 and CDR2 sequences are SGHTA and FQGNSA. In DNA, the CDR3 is TGTGCCAGCAGCCCCGAGGGTAGCTATGGCTACACCTTC. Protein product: CASSPEGSYGYTF.

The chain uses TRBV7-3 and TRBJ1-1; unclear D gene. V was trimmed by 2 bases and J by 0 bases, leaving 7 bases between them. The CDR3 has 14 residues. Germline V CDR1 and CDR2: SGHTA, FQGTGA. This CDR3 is CASSLAGMNTEAFF. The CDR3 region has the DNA TGTGCCAGCAGCTTAGCCGGTATGAACACTGAAGCTTTCTTT.

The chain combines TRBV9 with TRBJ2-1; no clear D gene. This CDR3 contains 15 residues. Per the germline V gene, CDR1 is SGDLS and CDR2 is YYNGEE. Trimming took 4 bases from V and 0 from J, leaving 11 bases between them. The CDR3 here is CASSPRVSSYNEQFF. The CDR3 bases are TGTGCCAGCAGCCCCCGAGTGAGCTCCTACAATGAGCAGTTCTTC.

The CDR3 spells CASSSMAKNIQYF. In nucleotides, the CDR3 is TGTGCCAGCAGCTCAATGGCCAAAAACATTCAGTACTTC. This chain joins TRBV5-6 and TRBJ2-4; D is undetermined. The CDR3 covers 13 residues. The ends were cut back, 3 bases at V and 1 base at J, with 5 bases in the middle. Germline loops: CDR1 SGHDT, CDR2 YYEEEE.

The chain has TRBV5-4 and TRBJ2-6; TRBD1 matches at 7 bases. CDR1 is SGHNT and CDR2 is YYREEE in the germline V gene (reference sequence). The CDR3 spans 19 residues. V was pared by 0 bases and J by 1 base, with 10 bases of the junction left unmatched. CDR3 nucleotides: TGTGCCAGCAGCTTGGCCCTCGGCAGGGGGAGATCTGGGGCCAACGTCCTGACTTTC. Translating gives CASSLALGRGRSGANVLTF. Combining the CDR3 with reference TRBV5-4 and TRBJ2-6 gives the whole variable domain ETGVTQSPTHLIKTRGQQVTLRCSSQSGHNTVSWYQQALGQGPQFIFQYYREEENGRGNFPPRFSGLQFPNYSSELNVNALELDDSALYLCASSLALGRGRSGANVLTFGAGSRLTVL.

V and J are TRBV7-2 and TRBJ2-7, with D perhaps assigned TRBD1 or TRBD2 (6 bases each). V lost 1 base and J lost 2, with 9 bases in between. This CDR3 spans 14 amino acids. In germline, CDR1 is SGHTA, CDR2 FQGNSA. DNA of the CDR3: TGTGCCAGCAGCTTAGACGGGGGCCCCTACGAGCAGTACTTC. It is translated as CASSLDGGPYEQYF.